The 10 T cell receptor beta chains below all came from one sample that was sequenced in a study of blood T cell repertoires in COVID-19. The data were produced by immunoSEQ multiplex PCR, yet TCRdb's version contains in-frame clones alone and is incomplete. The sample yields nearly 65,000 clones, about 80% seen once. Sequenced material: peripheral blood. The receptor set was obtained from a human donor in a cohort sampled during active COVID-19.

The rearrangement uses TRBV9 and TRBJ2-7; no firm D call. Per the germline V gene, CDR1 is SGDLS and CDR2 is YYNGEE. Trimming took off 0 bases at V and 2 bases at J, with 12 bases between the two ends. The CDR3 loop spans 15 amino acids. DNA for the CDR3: TGTGCCAGCAGCGTAGCCCCAGGTGACACCTACGAGCAGTACTTC. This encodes CASSVAPGDTYEQYF.

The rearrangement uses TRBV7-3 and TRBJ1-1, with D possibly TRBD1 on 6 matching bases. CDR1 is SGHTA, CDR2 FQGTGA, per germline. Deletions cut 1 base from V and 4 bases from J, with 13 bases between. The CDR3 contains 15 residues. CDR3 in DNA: TGTGCCAGCAGCTTAAATGCGGGGGCGGGCACTGAAGCTTTCTTT. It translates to CASSLNAGAGTEAFF.

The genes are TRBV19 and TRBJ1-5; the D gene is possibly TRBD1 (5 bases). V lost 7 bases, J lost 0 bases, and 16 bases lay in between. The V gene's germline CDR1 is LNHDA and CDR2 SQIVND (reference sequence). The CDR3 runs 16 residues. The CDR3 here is CASNDRWGYSNQPQHF. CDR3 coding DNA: TGTGCCAGTAATGACAGATGGGGCTATAGCAATCAGCCCCAGCATTTT.

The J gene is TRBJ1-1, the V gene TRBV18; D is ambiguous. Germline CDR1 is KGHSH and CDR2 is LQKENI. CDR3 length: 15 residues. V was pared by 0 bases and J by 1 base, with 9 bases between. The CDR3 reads CASSPPSPANTEAFF. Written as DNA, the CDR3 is TGTGCCAGCTCACCACCGAGCCCCGCGAACACTGAAGCTTTCTTT.

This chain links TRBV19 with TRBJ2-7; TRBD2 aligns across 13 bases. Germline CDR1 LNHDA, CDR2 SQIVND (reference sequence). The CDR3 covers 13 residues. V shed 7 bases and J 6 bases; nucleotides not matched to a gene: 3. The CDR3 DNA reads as TGTGCCAGTATGGGGACTAGCGGGACCGAGCAGTACTTC. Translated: CASMGTSGTEQYF.

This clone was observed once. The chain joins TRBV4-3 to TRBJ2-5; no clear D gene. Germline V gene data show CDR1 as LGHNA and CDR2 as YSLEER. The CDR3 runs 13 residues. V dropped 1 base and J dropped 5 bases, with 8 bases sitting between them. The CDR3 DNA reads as TGCGCCAGCAGCCAAGCTACCGGGGAGACCCAGTACTTC. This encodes CASSQATGETQYF.

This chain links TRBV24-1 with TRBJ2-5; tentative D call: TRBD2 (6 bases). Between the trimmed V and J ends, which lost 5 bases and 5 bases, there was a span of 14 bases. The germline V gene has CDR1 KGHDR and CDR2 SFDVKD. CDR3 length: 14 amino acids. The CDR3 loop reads CATSVGGDIETQYF. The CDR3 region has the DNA TGTGCCACCAGTGTGGGGGGTGACATCGAGACCCAGTACTTC.

The CDR3 reads CASSPTGYTQYF. CDR3 nucleotide sequence: TGTGCCAGCAGCCCGACAGGATACACGCAGTATTTT. V is TRBV6-5 and J is TRBJ2-3, with a possible D match to TRBD1 (6 bases). Per the germline V gene, CDR1 is MNHEY and CDR2 is SVGAGI. The CDR3 runs to 12 residues. Trimming shortened V by 6 bases and J by 9 bases, and 13 bases separated the two germline ends.

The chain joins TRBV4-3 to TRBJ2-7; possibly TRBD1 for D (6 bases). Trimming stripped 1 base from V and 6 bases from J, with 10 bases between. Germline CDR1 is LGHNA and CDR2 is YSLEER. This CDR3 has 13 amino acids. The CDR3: CASSQGRGREQYF. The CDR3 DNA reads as TGCGCCAGCAGCCAAGGCAGGGGACGCGAGCAGTACTTC.

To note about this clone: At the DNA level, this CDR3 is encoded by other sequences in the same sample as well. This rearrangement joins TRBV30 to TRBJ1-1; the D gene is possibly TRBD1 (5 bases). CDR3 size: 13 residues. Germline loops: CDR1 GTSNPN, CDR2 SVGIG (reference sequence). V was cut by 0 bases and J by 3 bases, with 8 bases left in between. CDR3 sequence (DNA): TGTGCCTGGAGTGTAACAGGCGACACTGAAGCTTTCTTT. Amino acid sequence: CAWSVTGDTEAFF.